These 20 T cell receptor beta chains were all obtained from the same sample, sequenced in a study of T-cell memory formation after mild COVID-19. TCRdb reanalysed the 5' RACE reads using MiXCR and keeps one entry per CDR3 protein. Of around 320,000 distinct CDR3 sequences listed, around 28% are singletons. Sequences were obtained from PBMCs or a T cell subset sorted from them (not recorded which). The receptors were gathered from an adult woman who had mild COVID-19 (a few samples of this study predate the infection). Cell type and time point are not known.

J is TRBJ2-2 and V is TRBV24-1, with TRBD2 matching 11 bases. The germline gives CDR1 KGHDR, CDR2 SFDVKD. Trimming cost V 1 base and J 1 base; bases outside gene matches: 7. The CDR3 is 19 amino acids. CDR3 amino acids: CATSDFPGLAEGNTGELFF. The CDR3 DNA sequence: TGTGCCACCAGTGATTTCCCGGGACTAGCGGAAGGGAACACCGGGGAGCTGTTTTTT.

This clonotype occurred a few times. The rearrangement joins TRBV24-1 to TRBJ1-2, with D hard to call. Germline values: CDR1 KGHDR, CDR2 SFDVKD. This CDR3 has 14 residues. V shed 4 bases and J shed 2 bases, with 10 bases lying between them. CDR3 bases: TGTGCCACCAGTGAGCCCAGAGACAACTATGGCTACACCTTC. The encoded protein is CATSEPRDNYGYTF.

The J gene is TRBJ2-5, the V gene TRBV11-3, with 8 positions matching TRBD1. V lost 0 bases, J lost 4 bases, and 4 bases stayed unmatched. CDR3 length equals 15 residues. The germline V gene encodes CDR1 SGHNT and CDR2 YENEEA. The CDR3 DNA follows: TGTGCCAGCAGCTTAGATGGACAGGGCCTAGAGACCCAGTACTTC. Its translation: CASSLDGQGLETQYF.

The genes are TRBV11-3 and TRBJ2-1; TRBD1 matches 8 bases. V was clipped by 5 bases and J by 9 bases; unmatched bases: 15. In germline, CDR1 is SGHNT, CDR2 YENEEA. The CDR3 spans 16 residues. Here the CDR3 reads CASSDRRDRLEGEQFF. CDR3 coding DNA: TGTGCCAGCAGCGACCGCCGGGACAGGCTGGAGGGTGAGCAGTTCTTC.

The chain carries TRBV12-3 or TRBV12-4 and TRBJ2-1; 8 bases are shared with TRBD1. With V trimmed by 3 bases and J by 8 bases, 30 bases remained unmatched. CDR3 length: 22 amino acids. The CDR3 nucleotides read TGTGCCAGCAGTTTGCGCCCTGGTATACGGGATTGGAAGATGGCAGGGGGCTATGAGCAGTTCTTC. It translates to CASSLRPGIRDWKMAGGYEQFF.

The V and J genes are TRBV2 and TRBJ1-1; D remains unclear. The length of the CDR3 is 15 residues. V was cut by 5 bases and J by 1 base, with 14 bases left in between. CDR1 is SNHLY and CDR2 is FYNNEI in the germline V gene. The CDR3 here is CASSPRTFGNTEAFF. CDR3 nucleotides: TGTGCCAGCAGTCCGAGGACGTTTGGGAACACTGAAGCTTTCTTT. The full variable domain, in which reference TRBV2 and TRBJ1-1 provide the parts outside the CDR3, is EPEVTQTPSHQVTQMGQEVILRCVPISNHLYFYWYRQILGQKVEFLVSFYNNEISEKSEIFDDQFSVERPDGSNFTLKIRSTKLEDSAMYFCASSPRTFGNTEAFFGQGTRLTVV.

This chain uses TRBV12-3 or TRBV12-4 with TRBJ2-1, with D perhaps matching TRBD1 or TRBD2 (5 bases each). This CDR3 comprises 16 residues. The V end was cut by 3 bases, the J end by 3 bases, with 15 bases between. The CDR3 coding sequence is TGTGCCAGCAGTTTCGACGAGGGGTCCTACTACAATGAGCAGTTCTTC. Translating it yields CASSFDEGSYYNEQFF.

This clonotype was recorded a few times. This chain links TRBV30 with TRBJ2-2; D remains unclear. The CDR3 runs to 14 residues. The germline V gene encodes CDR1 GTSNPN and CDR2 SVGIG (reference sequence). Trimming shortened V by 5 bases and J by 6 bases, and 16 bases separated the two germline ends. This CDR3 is CAWQPLVGPGELFF. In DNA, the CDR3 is TGTGCCTGGCAGCCTCTCGTTGGGCCCGGGGAGCTGTTTTTT.

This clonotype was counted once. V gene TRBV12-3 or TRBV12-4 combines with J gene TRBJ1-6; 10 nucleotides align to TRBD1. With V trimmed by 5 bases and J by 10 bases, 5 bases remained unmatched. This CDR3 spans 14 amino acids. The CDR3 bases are TGTGCCAGCAGTCCGGACAGGGGGAGATCACCCCTCCACTTT. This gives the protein CASSPDRGRSPLHF.

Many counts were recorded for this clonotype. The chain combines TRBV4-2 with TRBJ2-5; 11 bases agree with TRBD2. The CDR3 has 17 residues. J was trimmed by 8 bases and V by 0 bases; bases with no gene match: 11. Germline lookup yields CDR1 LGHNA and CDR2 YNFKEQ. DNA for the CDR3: TGTGCCAGCAGCCAAGAGGCACTAGCGGGGGCCCAAGGTACCCAGTACTTC. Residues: CASSQEALAGAQGTQYF.

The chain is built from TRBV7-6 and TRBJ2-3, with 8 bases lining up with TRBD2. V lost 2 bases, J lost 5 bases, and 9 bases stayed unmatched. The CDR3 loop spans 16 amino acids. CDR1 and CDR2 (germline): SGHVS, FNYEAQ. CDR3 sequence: CASSLRSGGPRDTQYF. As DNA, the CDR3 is TGTGCCAGCAGCTTAAGGAGCGGGGGCCCTCGAGATACGCAGTATTTT.

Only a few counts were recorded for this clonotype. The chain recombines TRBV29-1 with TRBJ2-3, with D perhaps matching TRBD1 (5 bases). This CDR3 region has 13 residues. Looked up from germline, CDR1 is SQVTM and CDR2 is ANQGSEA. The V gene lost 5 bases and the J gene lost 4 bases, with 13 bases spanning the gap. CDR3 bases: TGCAGCGTTCATCGGACATCCGCAGATACGCAGTATTTT. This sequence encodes CSVHRTSADTQYF.

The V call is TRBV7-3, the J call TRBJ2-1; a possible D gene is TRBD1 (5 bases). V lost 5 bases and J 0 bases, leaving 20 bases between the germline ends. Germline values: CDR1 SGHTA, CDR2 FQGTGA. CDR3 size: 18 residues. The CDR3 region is CASSVKQVRPPSYNEQFF. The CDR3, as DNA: TGTGCCAGCAGCGTGAAACAGGTTCGACCCCCCTCCTACAATGAGCAGTTCTTC.

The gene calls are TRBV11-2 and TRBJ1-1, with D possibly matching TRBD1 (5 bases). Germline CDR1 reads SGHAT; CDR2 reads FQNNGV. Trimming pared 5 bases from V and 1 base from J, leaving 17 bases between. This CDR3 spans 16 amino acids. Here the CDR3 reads CASSAAQGSRNTEAFF. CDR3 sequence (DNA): TGTGCCAGCAGCGCGGCCCAGGGTAGTCGGAACACTGAAGCTTTCTTT. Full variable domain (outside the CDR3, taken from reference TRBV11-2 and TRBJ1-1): EAGVAQSPRYKIIEKRQSVAFWCNPISGHATLYWYQQILGQGPKLLIQFQNNGVVDDSQLPKDRFSAERLKGVDSTLKIQPAKLEDSAVYLCASSAAQGSRNTEAFFGQGTRLTVV.

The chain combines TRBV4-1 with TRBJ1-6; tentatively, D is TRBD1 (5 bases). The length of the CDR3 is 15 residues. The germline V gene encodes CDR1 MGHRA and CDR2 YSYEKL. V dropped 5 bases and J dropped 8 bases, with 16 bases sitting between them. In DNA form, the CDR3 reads TGCGCCAGCAGCTTAAGGGACGGACTATATTCACCCCTCCACTTT. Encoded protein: CASSLRDGLYSPLHF.

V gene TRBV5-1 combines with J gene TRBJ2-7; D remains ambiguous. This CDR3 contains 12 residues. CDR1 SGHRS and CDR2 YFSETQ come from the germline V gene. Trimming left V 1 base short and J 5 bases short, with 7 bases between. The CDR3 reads CASSLQVDEQYF. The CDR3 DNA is TGCGCCAGCAGCTTGCAGGTTGACGAGCAGTACTTC. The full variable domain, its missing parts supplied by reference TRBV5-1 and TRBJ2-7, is KAGVTQTPRYLIKTRGQQVTLSCSPISGHRSVSWYQQTPGQGLQFLFEYFSETQRNKGNFPGRFSGRQFSNSRSEMNVSTLELGDSALYLCASSLQVDEQYFGPGTRLTVT.

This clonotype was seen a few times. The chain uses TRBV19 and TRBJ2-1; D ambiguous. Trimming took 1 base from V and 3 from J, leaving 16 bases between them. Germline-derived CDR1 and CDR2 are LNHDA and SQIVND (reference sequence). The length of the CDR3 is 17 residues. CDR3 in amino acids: CASSIVGPTEFYNEQFF. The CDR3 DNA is TGTGCCAGTAGTATAGTAGGACCCACGGAGTTCTACAATGAGCAGTTCTTC. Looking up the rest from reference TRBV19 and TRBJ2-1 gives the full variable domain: DGGITQSPKYLFRKEGQNVTLSCEQNLNHDAMYWYRQDPGQGLRLIYYSQIVNDFQKGDIAEGYSVSREKKESFPLTVTSAQKNPTAFYLCASSIVGPTEFYNEQFFGPGTRLTVL.

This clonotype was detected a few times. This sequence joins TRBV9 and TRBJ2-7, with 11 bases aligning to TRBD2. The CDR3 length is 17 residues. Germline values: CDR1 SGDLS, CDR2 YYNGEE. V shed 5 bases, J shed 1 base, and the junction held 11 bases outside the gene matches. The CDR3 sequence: CASRRTSGSPPSYEQYF. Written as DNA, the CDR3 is TGTGCCAGCAGGCGAACTAGCGGGAGCCCTCCGTCCTACGAGCAGTACTTC.

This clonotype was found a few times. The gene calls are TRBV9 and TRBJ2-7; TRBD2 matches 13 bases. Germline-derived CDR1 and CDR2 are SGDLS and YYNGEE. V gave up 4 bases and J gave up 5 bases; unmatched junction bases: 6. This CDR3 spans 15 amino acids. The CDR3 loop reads CASSPLGLAGDEQYF. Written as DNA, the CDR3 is TGTGCCAGCAGCCCCCTAGGACTAGCGGGAGACGAGCAGTACTTC. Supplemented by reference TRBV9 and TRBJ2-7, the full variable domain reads DSGVTQTPKHLITATGQRVTLRCSPRSGDLSVYWYQQSLDQGLQFLIQYYNGEERAKGNILERFSAQQFPDLHSELNLSSLELGDSALYFCASSPLGLAGDEQYFGPGTRLTVT.

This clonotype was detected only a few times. CDR3 DNA: TGTGCCAGCAGTTCAATTTTGGGGGGTCATGAGCAGTTCTTC. It yields the protein CASSSILGGHEQFF. V is TRBV27 and J is TRBJ2-1; TRBD2 is a possible D gene (6 bases). The CDR3 covers 14 residues. Germline V lookup: CDR1 MNHEY, CDR2 SMNVEV (reference sequence). V lost 4 bases and J 8 bases, leaving 15 bases between the germline ends.